Presented here are 29 T cell receptor beta chains from one specimen sequenced in a study of T-cell reconstitution after alpha-beta-depleted transplantation in children. Molecular barcoding with unique molecular identifiers was used for the TCRbeta library. One entry per CDR3 protein results from TCRdb running MiXCR on the PCR reads. Of 250,000 to 350,000 distinct CDR3 sequences in the sample, 23% were seen once. This specimen was PBMCs, mostly from graft donor cells, taken 180 days after TCRalphabeta/CD19-depleted stem cell transplant. The source of these receptors is a male patient under 18 who had a stem cell transplant for acute lymphoblastic leukemia, so the T cells may come from the graft donor.

This clonotype was picked up a small number of times. This chain links TRBV7-9 with TRBJ2-2; the match to TRBD2 covers 8 bases. The CDR3 is 17 amino acids. Germline V lookup: CDR1 SEHNR, CDR2 FQNEAQ (reference sequence). V lost 1 base, J lost 3 bases, and 7 bases stayed unmatched. CDR3 region: CASSLGAPGGDTGELFF. The CDR3 DNA sequence: TGTGCCAGCAGCTTAGGGGCTCCGGGAGGGGACACCGGGGAGCTGTTTTTT.

This clonotype was seen more than once but under ten times. V usage is TRBV15 and J usage is TRBJ2-4, with D unresolved. Trimming removed 5 bases from V and 0 bases from J, with 11 bases in between. From germline, CDR1 is LNHNV and CDR2 YYDKDF (reference sequence). The CDR3 contains 15 residues. CDR3 loop: CATSGLRVAKNIQYF. The CDR3 DNA sequence: TGTGCCACCAGCGGGCTTCGGGTAGCCAAAAACATTCAGTACTTC.

The rearrangement joins TRBV15 to TRBJ2-1; 10 bases are shared with TRBD2. Losses at the gene ends were 3 bases for V and 4 bases for J; bases not matched to a gene: 6. Germline assignment: CDR1 LNHNV and CDR2 YYDKDF (reference sequence). This CDR3 is 16 amino acids long. Written as DNA, the CDR3 is TGTGCCACCAGCAGTTTAGCGGGAGGCCTATACAATGAGCAGTTCTTC. Residues: CATSSLAGGLYNEQFF.

This chain joins TRBV6-2 or TRBV6-3 and TRBJ2-1; D call uncertain. In germline, CDR1 is MNHEY, CDR2 SVGEGT. V gave up 6 bases and J gave up 8 bases, with 11 bases separating them. The CDR3 length is 12 residues. The CDR3 DNA reads as TGTGCCAGCAGCTCCACTCACTATGAGCAGTTCTTC. As protein: CASSSTHYEQFF.

This clonotype was counted a few times. The chain joins TRBV5-1 to TRBJ2-7; D not resolved. The CDR3 spans 11 residues. V lost 3 bases and J 5 bases, leaving 6 bases between the germline ends. CDR1 SGHRS and CDR2 YFSETQ come from the germline V gene. The CDR3 spells CASSWADEQYF. CDR3 DNA: TGCGCCAGCAGCTGGGCAGACGAGCAGTACTTC. Full variable domain (missing parts from reference TRBV5-1 and TRBJ2-7): KAGVTQTPRYLIKTRGQQVTLSCSPISGHRSVSWYQQTPGQGLQFLFEYFSETQRNKGNFPGRFSGRQFSNSRSEMNVSTLELGDSALYLCASSWADEQYFGPGTRLTVT.

This clonotype was detected a few times. The V and J genes are TRBV9 and TRBJ2-1; TRBD2 matches 10 bases. The CDR3 totals 18 residues. With 3 bases clipped from V and 4 bases from J, the junction kept 13 bases outside the gene matches. Germline loops: CDR1 SGDLS, CDR2 YYNGEE. Here the CDR3 DNA reads TGTGCCAGCAGCGAGAGCGGGAGGGCCCTCAATGGATACAATGAGCAGTTCTTC. Translation: CASSESGRALNGYNEQFF. The complete variable domain, with remaining parts taken from reference TRBV9 and TRBJ2-1, reads DSGVTQTPKHLITATGQRVTLRCSPRSGDLSVYWYQQSLDQGLQFLIQYYNGEERAKGNILERFSAQQFPDLHSELNLSSLELGDSALYFCASSESGRALNGYNEQFFGPGTRLTVL.

This clonotype was counted only a few times. This chain connects TRBV12-3 or TRBV12-4 to TRBJ2-7; D possibly matches TRBD1 or TRBD2 (5 bases each). The CDR3 runs 14 residues. V was trimmed by 2 bases and J by 3 bases, leaving 11 bases between them. CDR3 nucleotides: TGTGCCAGCAGTTTACCAGGGACGGTCTACGAGCAGTACTTC. Its translation is CASSLPGTVYEQYF.

This chain connects TRBV3-1 to TRBJ2-1; TRBD2 matches 14 bases. This CDR3 is built from 15 residues. After removal of 3 bases from V and 9 bases from J, the junction contained 4 bases not matched to a gene. The germline CDR1 and CDR2 sequences are LGHDT and YNNKEL (reference sequence). CDR3 DNA sequence: TGTGCCAGCAGCCAGGGACTAGCGGGAGCTTTTGAGCAGTTCTTC. Translated: CASSQGLAGAFEQFF.

This chain links TRBV5-1 with TRBJ2-6; D unclear. The germline V gene encodes CDR1 SGHRS and CDR2 YFSETQ. This CDR3 is built from 18 residues. The V gene lost 0 bases and the J gene lost 0 bases, with 13 bases spanning the gap. The CDR3 nucleotides read TGCGCCAGCAGCTTGGGGCCGTGGTTAAGCTCTGGGGCCAACGTCCTGACTTTC. Translation: CASSLGPWLSSGANVLTF.

The chain is built from TRBV12-3 or TRBV12-4 and TRBJ2-1; 12 bases are a match to TRBD2. Trimming cost V 4 bases and J 8 bases; bases outside gene matches: 12. This CDR3 has 17 amino acids. The CDR3 protein is CASSSRTSGIQKHEQFF. In DNA form, the CDR3 reads TGTGCCAGCAGTTCCCGGACTAGCGGGATTCAAAAGCATGAGCAGTTCTTC.

The table lists this clonotype with a few counts. Written as DNA, the CDR3 is TGCGCCAGCAGCCCTACATCCGGGACAGAGAGCAATCAGCCCCAGCATTTT. It yields the protein CASSPTSGTESNQPQHF. This chain joins TRBV5-1 and TRBJ1-5; 7 nucleotides agree with TRBD1. Trimming took 4 bases from V and 1 from J; bases not matched to a gene: 11. The germline gives CDR1 SGHRS, CDR2 YFSETQ. The CDR3 runs 17 residues.

This clonotype was counted only a few times. CDR3 region: CASSVGGLNEKLFF. The CDR3 nucleotides read TGTGCCAGCAGCGTAGGGGGCCTTAATGAAAAACTGTTTTTT. The V call is TRBV9, the J call TRBJ1-4, with D maybe TRBD1 (5 bases). CDR1 is SGDLS and CDR2 is YYNGEE in the germline V gene. Trimming took off 0 bases at V and 4 bases at J, with 7 bases between the two ends. The CDR3 runs to 14 residues.

V and J are TRBV2 and TRBJ2-2, with TRBD2 identical over 7 bases. After removal of 4 bases from V and 3 bases from J, the junction contained 11 bases not matched to a gene. Germline V gene data show CDR1 as SNHLY and CDR2 as FYNNEI. There are 17 residues in the CDR3. The CDR3 here is CASSGTRWRRHTGELFF. CDR3 nucleotides: TGTGCCAGCAGTGGGACTAGATGGCGGAGACACACCGGGGAGCTGTTTTTT. The full variable domain, rest sourced from reference TRBV2 and TRBJ2-2, is EPEVTQTPSHQVTQMGQEVILRCVPISNHLYFYWYRQILGQKVEFLVSFYNNEISEKSEIFDDQFSVERPDGSNFTLKIRSTKLEDSAMYFCASSGTRWRRHTGELFFGEGSRLTVL.

This clonotype was counted between two and nine times. This chain links TRBV27 with TRBJ1-1; TRBD1 agrees at 11 bases. The CDR3 totals 15 residues. CDR1 is MNHEY, CDR2 SMNVEV, per germline (reference sequence). Germline trimming cut 5 bases from V and 10 bases from J; bases unmatched to any gene: 12. Here the CDR3 reads CASSPWTGGGLGAFF. In nucleotides, the CDR3 is TGTGCCAGCAGTCCCTGGACAGGGGGCGGGCTGGGAGCTTTCTTT.

V gene TRBV6-5 combines with J gene TRBJ2-1, with TRBD1 as a possible D gene (5 bases). Per the germline V gene, CDR1 is MNHEY and CDR2 is SVGAGI. This CDR3 comprises 15 residues. V lost 4 bases and J 8 bases, leaving 18 bases between the germline ends. The CDR3 region is CASSFQGDIGDEQFF. The CDR3 DNA sequence: TGTGCCAGCAGTTTCCAGGGTGATATTGGGGATGAGCAGTTCTTC.

This clonotype was seen a single time. The chain employs TRBV3-1 and TRBJ2-7; 9 positions agree with TRBD2. This CDR3 has 14 residues. After removal of 4 bases from V and 2 bases from J, the junction contained 3 bases not matched to a gene. In germline, CDR1 is LGHDT, CDR2 YNNKEL (reference sequence). In nucleotides, the CDR3 is TGTGCCAGCAGCCCACTAGCGGGTACCTACGAGCAGTACTTC. Translating it yields CASSPLAGTYEQYF.

In this sample, this clonotype turned up a few times. The CDR3 loop reads CSAGHTDRGNQPQHF. Written as DNA, the CDR3 is TGCAGTGCTGGACACACGGATCGAGGCAATCAGCCCCAGCATTTT. The genes are TRBV20-1 and TRBJ1-5, with D possibly TRBD1 on 5 matching bases. Germline CDR1 is DFQATT and CDR2 is SNEGSKA (reference sequence). V was cut by 5 bases and J by 2 bases, with 16 bases left in between. The CDR3 spans 15 residues.

The chain carries TRBV2 and TRBJ2-1; a possible D gene is TRBD1 (6 bases). Germline CDR1 SNHLY, CDR2 FYNNEI. The CDR3 has 12 amino acids. The V end lost 6 bases, the J end lost 11 bases, and 14 bases lay between the germline ends. CDR3 region: CASSVNRVQQFF. The DNA of the CDR3 is TGTGCCAGCAGCGTTAACAGGGTTCAGCAGTTCTTC.

The chain links TRBV19 to TRBJ1-1; D is unclear. The V gene's germline CDR1 is LNHDA and CDR2 SQIVND (reference sequence). Trimming shortened V by 3 bases and J by 5 bases, and 10 bases separated the two germline ends. The CDR3 has 13 residues. Here the CDR3 reads CASSIWGGTEAFF. In nucleotides, the CDR3 is TGTGCCAGTAGTATTTGGGGAGGAACTGAAGCTTTCTTT.

This clonotype occurred a few times. This sequence joins TRBV20-1 and TRBJ2-3; 7 bases are shared with TRBD2. The J segment lost 1 base and the V segment lost 2 bases, leaving 9 bases of the junction unmatched. This CDR3 has 16 amino acids. Germline values: CDR1 DFQATT, CDR2 SNEGSKA (reference sequence). CDR3 coding DNA: TGCAGTGCTAGACGAATAGCGGGCTCTGGCACAGATACGCAGTATTTT. Its protein is CSARRIAGSGTDTQYF.

This clonotype has at least ten counts. The V gene is TRBV12-3 or TRBV12-4, the J gene TRBJ2-7; D gene ambiguous. The V gene lost 6 bases and the J gene lost 2 bases, with 5 bases spanning the gap. The CDR3 extends over 11 amino acids. The CDR3 bases are TGTGCCAGCAGCCCCACCTACGAGCAGTACTTC. Translated: CASSPTYEQYF.

The table lists this clonotype with a few counts. The V call is TRBV3-1, the J call TRBJ1-1; D is undetermined. The CDR3 contains 14 residues. The germline V and J ends were trimmed by 3 bases and 3 bases, with 11 bases remaining between them. CDR1 and CDR2 (germline): LGHDT, YNNKEL (reference sequence). The CDR3 loop reads CASSHPDGYTEAFF. The CDR3 region has the DNA TGTGCCAGCAGCCATCCGGACGGATACACTGAAGCTTTCTTT. Full variable domain (remainder filled in from reference TRBV3-1 and TRBJ1-1): DTAVSQTPKYLVTQMGNDKSIKCEQNLGHDTMYWYKQDSKKFLKIMFSYNNKELIINETVPNRFSPKSPDKAHLNLHINSLELGDSAVYFCASSHPDGYTEAFFGQGTRLTVV.

The CDR3 region is CASRPDRHPNEKLFF. CDR3 DNA: TGTGCCAGCAGACCAGACAGACACCCTAATGAAAAACTGTTTTTT. The rearrangement links TRBV7-2 to TRBJ1-4, with D perhaps matching TRBD1 (5 bases). The CDR3 has 15 amino acids. Germline values: CDR1 SGHTA, CDR2 FQGNSA. V lost 6 bases and J 3 bases, leaving 14 bases between the germline ends.

This clonotype was seen more than once but under ten times. V is TRBV11-2 and J is TRBJ1-5; TRBD1 is a possible D gene (5 bases). CDR3 length: 14 residues. V lost 5 bases and J 7 bases, leaving 15 bases between the germline ends. Looked up from germline, CDR1 is SGHAT and CDR2 is FQNNGV. CDR3 sequence reads: CASSLGRRGQPQHF. In DNA, the CDR3 is TGTGCCAGCAGCCTAGGACGCCGGGGCCAGCCCCAGCATTTT.

This clonotype was seen more than once but under ten times. The chain is built from TRBV29-1 and TRBJ2-7, with unresolved D. Trimming shortened V by 7 bases and J by 0 bases, and 7 bases separated the two germline ends. The CDR3 loop spans 11 amino acids. CDR1 is SQVTM and CDR2 is ANQGSEA in the germline V gene. The CDR3 region has the DNA TGCAGCGCTACGACCTCCTACGAGCAGTACTTC. Its translation is CSATTSYEQYF.

This clonotype was recorded a few times. This chain connects TRBV10-3 to TRBJ2-2; a possible D gene is TRBD1 (6 bases). V was clipped by 11 bases and J by 2 bases, with 9 bases between them. Looked up from germline, CDR1 is ENHRY and CDR2 is SYGVKD. The CDR3 length is 12 residues. This chain's CDR3 is CAGGGNTGELFF. The CDR3 DNA reads TGTGCCGGGGGCGGTAACACCGGGGAGCTGTTTTTT.

This clonotype was seen a handful of times. The genes are TRBV12-3 or TRBV12-4 and TRBJ2-3; 7 bases are a match to TRBD2. The CDR3 extends over 14 amino acids. The J segment lost 3 bases and the V segment lost 4 bases, leaving 4 bases of the junction unmatched. CDR3 loop: CASSWRESTDTQYF. CDR3 nucleotide sequence: TGTGCCAGCAGTTGGCGGGAGTCAACAGATACGCAGTATTTT.

J is TRBJ1-2 and V is TRBV25-1, with TRBD1 matching over 9 bases. J was trimmed by 6 bases and V by 3 bases; bases with no gene match: 8. The length of the CDR3 is 15 residues. Germline V gene lookup returns CDR1 MGHDK and CDR2 SYGVNS. The CDR3, as DNA: TGTGCCAGCAGTGACCACAGGGGGCTGGTGGATGGCTACACCTTC. This encodes CASSDHRGLVDGYTF.

The table lists this clonotype with a few counts. The chain is built from TRBV20-1 and TRBJ2-2; tentatively, D is TRBD2 (6 bases). The CDR3 is 14 amino acids. V was shortened by 1 base and J by 0 bases, with 6 bases between the two germline ends. Germline V gene data show CDR1 as DFQATT and CDR2 as SNEGSKA (reference sequence). The DNA for the CDR3 is TGCAGTGCTAGAGCGGGGGCGAACACCGGGGAGCTGTTTTTT. Translation: CSARAGANTGELFF.